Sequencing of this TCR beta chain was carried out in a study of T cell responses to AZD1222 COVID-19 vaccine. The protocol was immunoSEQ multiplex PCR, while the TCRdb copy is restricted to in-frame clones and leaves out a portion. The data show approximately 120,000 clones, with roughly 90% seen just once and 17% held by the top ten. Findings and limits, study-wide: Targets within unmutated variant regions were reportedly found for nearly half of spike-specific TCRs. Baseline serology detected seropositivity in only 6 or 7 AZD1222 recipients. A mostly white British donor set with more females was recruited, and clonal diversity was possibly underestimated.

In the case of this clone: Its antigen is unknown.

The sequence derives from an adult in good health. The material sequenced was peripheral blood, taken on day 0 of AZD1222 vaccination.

The CDR3 spells CASSQPTGPRGEKLFF. DNA of the CDR3: TGTGCCAGCAGCCAGCCAACAGGTCCTCGGGGTGAAAAACTGTTTTTT. The chain uses TRBV7-8 and TRBJ1-4, with D tentatively TRBD1 (5 bases). Germline assignment: CDR1 SGHVS and CDR2 FQNEAQ. V lost 5 bases, J lost 7 bases, and 20 bases lay in between. This CDR3 comprises 16 residues.